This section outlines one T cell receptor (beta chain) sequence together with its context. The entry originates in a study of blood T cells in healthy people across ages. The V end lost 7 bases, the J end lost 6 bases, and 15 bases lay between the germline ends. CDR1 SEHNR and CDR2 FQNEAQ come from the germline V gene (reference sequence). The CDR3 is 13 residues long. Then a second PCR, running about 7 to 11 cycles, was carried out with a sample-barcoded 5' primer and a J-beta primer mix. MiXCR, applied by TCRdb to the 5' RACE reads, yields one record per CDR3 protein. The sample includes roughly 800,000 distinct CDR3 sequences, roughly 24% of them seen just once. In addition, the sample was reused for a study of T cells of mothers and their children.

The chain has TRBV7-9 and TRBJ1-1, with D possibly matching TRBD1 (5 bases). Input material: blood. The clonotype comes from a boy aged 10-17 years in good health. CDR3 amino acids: CASTPWGGAEAFF. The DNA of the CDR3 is TGTGCCAGCACCCCTTGGGGGGGAGCTGAAGCTTTCTTT.